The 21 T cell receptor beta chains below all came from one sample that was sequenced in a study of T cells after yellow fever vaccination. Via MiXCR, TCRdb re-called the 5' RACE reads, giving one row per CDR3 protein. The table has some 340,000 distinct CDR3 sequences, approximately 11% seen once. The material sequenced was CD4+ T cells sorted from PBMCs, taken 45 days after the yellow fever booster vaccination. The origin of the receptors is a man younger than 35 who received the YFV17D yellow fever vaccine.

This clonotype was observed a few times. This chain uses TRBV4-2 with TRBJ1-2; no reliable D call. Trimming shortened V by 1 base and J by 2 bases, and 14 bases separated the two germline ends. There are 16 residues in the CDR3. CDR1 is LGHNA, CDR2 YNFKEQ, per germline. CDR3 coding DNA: TGTGCCAGCAGCCAAGCGTCAGCCAGCTTCAACTATGGCTACACCTTC. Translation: CASSQASASFNYGYTF.

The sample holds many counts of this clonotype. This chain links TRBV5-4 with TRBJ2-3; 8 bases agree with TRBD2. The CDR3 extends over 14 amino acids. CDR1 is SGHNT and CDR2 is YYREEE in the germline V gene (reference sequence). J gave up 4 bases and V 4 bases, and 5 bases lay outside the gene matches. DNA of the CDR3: TGTGCCAGCAGCCCTGGACTAGCTTCAGATACGCAGTATTTT. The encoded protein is CASSPGLASDTQYF.

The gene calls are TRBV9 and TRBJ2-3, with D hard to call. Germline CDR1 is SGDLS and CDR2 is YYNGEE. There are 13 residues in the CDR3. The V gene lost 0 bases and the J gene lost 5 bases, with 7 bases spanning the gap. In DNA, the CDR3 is TGTGCCAGCAGCGTAGAGAGTGGAGATACGCAGTATTTT. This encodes CASSVESGDTQYF.

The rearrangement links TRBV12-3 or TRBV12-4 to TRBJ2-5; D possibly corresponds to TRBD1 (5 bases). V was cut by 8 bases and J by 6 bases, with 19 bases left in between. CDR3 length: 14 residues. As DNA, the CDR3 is TGTGCCAGCCAAGTTTACGCAGGGCGAAAGACCCAGTACTTC. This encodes CASQVYAGRKTQYF.

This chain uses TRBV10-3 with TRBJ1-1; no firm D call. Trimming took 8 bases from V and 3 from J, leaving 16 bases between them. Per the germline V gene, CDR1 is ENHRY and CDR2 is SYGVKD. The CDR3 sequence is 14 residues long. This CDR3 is CAIAPIYADTEAFF. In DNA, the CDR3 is TGTGCCATCGCGCCAATCTACGCGGACACTGAAGCTTTCTTT.

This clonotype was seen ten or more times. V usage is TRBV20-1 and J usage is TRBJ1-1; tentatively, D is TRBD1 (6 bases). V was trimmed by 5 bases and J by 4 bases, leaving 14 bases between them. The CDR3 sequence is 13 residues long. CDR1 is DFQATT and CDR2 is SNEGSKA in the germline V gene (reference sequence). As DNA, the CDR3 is TGCAGTGCTTTGGACGGGACAATCACTGAAGCTTTCTTT. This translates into CSALDGTITEAFF.

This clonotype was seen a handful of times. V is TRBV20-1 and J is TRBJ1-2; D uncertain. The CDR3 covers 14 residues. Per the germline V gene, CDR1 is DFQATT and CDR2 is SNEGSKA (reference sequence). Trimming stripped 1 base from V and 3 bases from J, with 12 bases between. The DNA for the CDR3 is TGCAGTGCTAGAGGCCGGGCCTACGACTATGGCTACACCTTC. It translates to CSARGRAYDYGYTF.

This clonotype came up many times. In DNA form, the CDR3 reads TGCAGTGCCAACCGGGACAGTCATCAAGAGACCCAGTACTTC. Its translation: CSANRDSHQETQYF. The chain has TRBV20-1 and TRBJ2-5; TRBD1 agrees at 7 bases. Trimming at V came to 6 bases and at J to 2 bases, leaving 9 bases not matched to a gene. Per the germline V gene, CDR1 is DFQATT and CDR2 is SNEGSKA (reference sequence). CDR3 length: 14 amino acids.

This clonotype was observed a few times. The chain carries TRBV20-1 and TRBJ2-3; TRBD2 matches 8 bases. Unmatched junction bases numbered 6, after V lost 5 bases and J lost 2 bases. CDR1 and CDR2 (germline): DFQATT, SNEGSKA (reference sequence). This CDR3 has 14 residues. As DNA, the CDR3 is TGCAGTGCTCTTTTAGCGGGGTTCACAGATACGCAGTATTTT. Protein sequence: CSALLAGFTDTQYF.

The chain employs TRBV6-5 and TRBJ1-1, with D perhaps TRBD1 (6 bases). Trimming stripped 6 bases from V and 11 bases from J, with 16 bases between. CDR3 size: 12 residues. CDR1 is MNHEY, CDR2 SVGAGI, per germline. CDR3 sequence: CASSPDSVGAFF. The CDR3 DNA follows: TGTGCCAGCAGCCCGGACAGCGTTGGGGCTTTCTTT.

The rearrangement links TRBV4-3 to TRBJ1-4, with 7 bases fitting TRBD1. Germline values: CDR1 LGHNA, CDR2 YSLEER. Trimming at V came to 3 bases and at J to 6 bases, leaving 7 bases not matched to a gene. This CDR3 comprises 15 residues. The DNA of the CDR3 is TGCGCCAGCAGCCACTTAACCGGGACAGATGAAAAACTGTTTTTT. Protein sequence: CASSHLTGTDEKLFF.

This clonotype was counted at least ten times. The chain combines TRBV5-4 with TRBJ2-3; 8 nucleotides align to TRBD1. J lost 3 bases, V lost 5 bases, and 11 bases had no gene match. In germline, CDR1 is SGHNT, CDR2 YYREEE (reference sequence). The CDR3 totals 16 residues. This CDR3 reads CASSSPDRVLTDTQYF. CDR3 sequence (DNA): TGTGCCAGCAGTTCCCCGGACAGGGTGTTAACAGATACGCAGTATTTT.

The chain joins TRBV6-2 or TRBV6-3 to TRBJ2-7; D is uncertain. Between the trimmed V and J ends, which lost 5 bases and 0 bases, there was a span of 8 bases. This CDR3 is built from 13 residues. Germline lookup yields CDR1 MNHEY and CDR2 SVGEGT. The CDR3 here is CASSTFTSYEQYF. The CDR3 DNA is TGTGCCAGCAGTACTTTCACCTCCTACGAGCAGTACTTC.

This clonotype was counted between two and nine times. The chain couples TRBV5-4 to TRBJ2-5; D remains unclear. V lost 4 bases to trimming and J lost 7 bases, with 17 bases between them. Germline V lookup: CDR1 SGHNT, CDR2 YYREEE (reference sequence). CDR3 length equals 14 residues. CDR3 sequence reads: CASSQLVASGTQYF. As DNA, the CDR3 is TGTGCCAGCAGCCAGCTAGTCGCCTCGGGGACCCAGTACTTC.

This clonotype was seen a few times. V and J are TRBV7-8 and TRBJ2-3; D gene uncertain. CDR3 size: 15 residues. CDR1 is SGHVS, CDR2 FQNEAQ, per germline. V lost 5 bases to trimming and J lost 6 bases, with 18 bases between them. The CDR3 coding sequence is TGTGCCAGCAGCCCTCGCGCGCGGCCTAGGGATACGCAGTATTTT. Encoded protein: CASSPRARPRDTQYF.

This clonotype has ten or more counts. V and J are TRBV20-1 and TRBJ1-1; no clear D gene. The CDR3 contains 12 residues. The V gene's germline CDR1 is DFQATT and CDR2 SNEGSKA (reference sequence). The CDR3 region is CRGLGMNTEAFF. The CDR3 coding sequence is TGCAGGGGGTTGGGGATGAACACTGAAGCTTTCTTT.

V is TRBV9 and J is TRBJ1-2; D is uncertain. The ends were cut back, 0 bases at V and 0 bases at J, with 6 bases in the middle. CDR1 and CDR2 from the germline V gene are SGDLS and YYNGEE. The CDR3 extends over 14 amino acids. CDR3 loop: CASSVEASNYGYTF. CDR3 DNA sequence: TGTGCCAGCAGCGTAGAAGCGTCTAACTATGGCTACACCTTC.

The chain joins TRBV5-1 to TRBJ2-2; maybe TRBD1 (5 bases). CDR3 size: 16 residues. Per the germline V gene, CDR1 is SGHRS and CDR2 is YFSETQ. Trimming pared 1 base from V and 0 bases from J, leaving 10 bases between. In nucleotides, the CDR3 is TGCGCCAGCAGCTTGAGGAACAGGACGAACACCGGGGAGCTGTTTTTT. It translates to CASSLRNRTNTGELFF.

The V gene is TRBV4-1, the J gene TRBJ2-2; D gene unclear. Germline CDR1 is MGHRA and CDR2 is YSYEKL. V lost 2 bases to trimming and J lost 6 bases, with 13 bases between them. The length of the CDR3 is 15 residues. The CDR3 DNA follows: TGCGCCAGCAGCCAAACGGCAGCTAGGCCCGGGGAGCTGTTTTTT. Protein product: CASSQTAARPGELFF.

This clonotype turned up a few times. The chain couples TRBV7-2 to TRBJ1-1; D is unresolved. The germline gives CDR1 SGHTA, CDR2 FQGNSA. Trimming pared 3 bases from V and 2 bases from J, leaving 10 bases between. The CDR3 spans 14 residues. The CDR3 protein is CASSFWRANTEAFF. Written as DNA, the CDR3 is TGTGCCAGCAGCTTTTGGCGTGCAAACACTGAAGCTTTCTTT.

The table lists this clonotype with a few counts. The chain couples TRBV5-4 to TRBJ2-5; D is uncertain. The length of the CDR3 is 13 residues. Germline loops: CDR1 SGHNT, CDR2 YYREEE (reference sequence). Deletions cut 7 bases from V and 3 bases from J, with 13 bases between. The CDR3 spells CASARPPKETQYF. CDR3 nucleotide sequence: TGTGCCAGCGCTAGACCCCCGAAAGAGACCCAGTACTTC. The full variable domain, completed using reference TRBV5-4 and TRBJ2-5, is ETGVTQSPTHLIKTRGQQVTLRCSSQSGHNTVSWYQQALGQGPQFIFQYYREEENGRGNFPPRFSGLQFPNYSSELNVNALELDDSALYLCASARPPKETQYFGPGTRLLVL.